This entry is about one T cell receptor beta chain. The antigen remains undetermined. Only four of the eight donors provided a roughly 0.45-1 mL blood sample. Genomic DNA was extracted from every available blood leukocyte. This sample stems from a study of human thymus T cells. Overall study results and limits: There appeared to be biased usage of V and J genes in thymic and blood repertoires.

Produced via immunoSEQ multiplex PCR; TCRdb's table is partial and in-frame only. The sample holds about 60,000 clones, about 93% seen once. The receptor was isolated from a boy younger than two with a congenital heart defect but otherwise immunologically healthy. The source material was blood.

The CDR3 coding sequence is TGTGCCAGCCCGCCCTGGGGCCGATCCTACGAGCAGTACTTC. Residues: CASPPWGRSYEQYF. The chain is built from TRBV6-4 and TRBJ2-7, with a possible D match to TRBD1 (5 bases). This CDR3 spans 14 amino acids. Germline lookup yields CDR1 MRHNA and CDR2 SNTAGT. V was clipped by 8 bases and J by 1 base, with 15 bases between them.